Listed below are T cell receptor beta chains from one sample, sequenced in a study of cytomegalovirus exposure and HLA in healthy donors. The repertoire was sequenced with immunoSEQ multiplex PCR; TCRdb's copy has only in-frame clones and lacks some. In total, the table holds 130,000 to 150,000 clones. Sequenced sample: PBMCs. These receptors all stem from a man aged 35-49 years in good health and CMV-seronegative. Both conserved end residues are part of each CDR3. D genes are given only for firm matches.

J gene: TRBJ1-5; V gene: TRBV28; D gene: TRBD1; CDR3 protein: CASSWTGGNQPQHF; CDR3 DNA: TGTGCCAGCAGTTGGACAGGGGGCAATCAGCCCCAGCATTTT
J gene: TRBJ2-5; V gene: TRBV4-1; D gene: TRBD2; CDR3 protein: CASSQDGTSGPRYF; CDR3 DNA: TGCGCCAGCAGCCAAGATGGGACTAGCGGGCCAAGGTACTTC
J gene: TRBJ2-7; V gene: TRBV19; D gene: TRBD2; CDR3 protein: CASSMFSGANYEQYF; CDR3 DNA: TGTGCCAGTAGTATGTTTAGCGGGGCCAACTACGAGCAGTACTTC
J gene: TRBJ2-1; V gene: TRBV2; D gene: TRBD2; CDR3 protein: CASVAGGSEQFF; CDR3 DNA: TGTGCCAGCGTAGCGGGGGGTAGTGAGCAGTTCTTC
J gene: TRBJ1-2; V gene: TRBV7-2; D gene: -; CDR3 protein: CASSRVAGNGYTF; CDR3 DNA: TGTGCCAGCAGCCGGGTGGCAGGGAATGGCTACACCTTC
J gene: TRBJ2-7; V gene: TRBV13; D gene: -; CDR3 protein: CASSLVGVYEQYF; CDR3 DNA: TGTGCCAGCAGCTTAGTAGGGGTCTACGAGCAGTACTTC
J gene: TRBJ2-5; V gene: TRBV2; D gene: -; CDR3 protein: CASSNQNTGQETQYF; CDR3 DNA: TGTGCCAGCAGCAACCAAAATACCGGCCAAGAGACCCAGTACTTC
J gene: TRBJ1-1; V gene: TRBV9; D gene: TRBD1; CDR3 protein: CASSVDHPGTGKNTEAFF; CDR3 DNA: TGTGCCAGCAGCGTAGATCATCCTGGGACAGGAAAAAACACTGAAGCTTTCTTT
J gene: TRBJ2-3; V gene: TRBV6-4; D gene: TRBD1; CDR3 protein: CASSEGQGADTQYF; CDR3 DNA: TGTGCCAGCAGTGAGGGACAGGGAGCAGATACGCAGTATTTT
J gene: TRBJ2-1; V gene: TRBV7-9; D gene: TRBD2; CDR3 protein: CASRAATSDGEQFF; CDR3 DNA: TGTGCCAGCAGGGCCGCGACTAGCGACGGTGAGCAGTTCTTC
J gene: TRBJ2-5; V gene: TRBV5-6; D gene: TRBD1; CDR3 protein: CASSPITGQGEETQYF; CDR3 DNA: TGTGCCAGCAGCCCGATTACGGGACAGGGGGAAGAGACCCAGTACTTC
J gene: TRBJ2-7; V gene: TRBV9; D gene: TRBD2; CDR3 protein: CASSEDSGHSYEQYF; CDR3 DNA: TGTGCCAGCAGCGAAGATAGCGGGCATTCCTACGAGCAGTACTTC
J gene: TRBJ1-5; V gene: TRBV28; D gene: TRBD1; CDR3 protein: CASSLKTGSYQPQHF; CDR3 DNA: TGTGCCAGCAGTTTAAAGACAGGGAGCTATCAGCCCCAGCATTTT
J gene: TRBJ1-1; V gene: TRBV27; D gene: -; CDR3 protein: CASRPYRAKNTEAFF; CDR3 DNA: TGTGCCAGCAGGCCCTACAGGGCCAAGAACACTGAAGCTTTCTTT
J gene: TRBJ2-5; V gene: TRBV6-5; D gene: -; CDR3 protein: CASSYSPGVETQYF; CDR3 DNA: TGTGCCAGCAGTTACTCACCAGGGGTGGAGACCCAGTACTTC
J gene: TRBJ2-1; V gene: TRBV9; D gene: TRBD2; CDR3 protein: CASSVVGGTYNEQFF; CDR3 DNA: TGTGCCAGCAGCGTAGTGGGGGGGACCTACAATGAGCAGTTCTTC
J gene: TRBJ1-4; V gene: TRBV2; D gene: TRBD1; CDR3 protein: CASTQGWKLFF; CDR3 DNA: TGTGCCAGCACACAGGGGTGGAAACTGTTTTTT
J gene: TRBJ1-3; V gene: TRBV25-1; D gene: -; CDR3 protein: CASGRPGNTIYF; CDR3 DNA: TGTGCCAGCGGCCGCCCGGGAAACACCATATATTTT
J gene: TRBJ2-3; V gene: TRBV4-2; D gene: TRBD2; CDR3 protein: CASSQGTSGADTQYF; CDR3 DNA: TGTGCCAGCAGCCAAGGGACTAGCGGGGCAGATACGCAGTATTTT
J gene: TRBJ2-1; V gene: TRBV9; D gene: -; CDR3 protein: CASSPRTGSSYNEQFF; CDR3 DNA: TGTGCCAGCAGCCCGCGGACCGGGAGCTCCTACAATGAGCAGTTCTTC
J gene: TRBJ2-5; V gene: TRBV6-5; D gene: -; CDR3 protein: CASSLTRGRETQYF; CDR3 DNA: TGTGCCAGCAGCCTCACAAGGGGGAGAGAGACCCAGTACTTC
J gene: TRBJ2-5; V gene: TRBV29-1; D gene: TRBD2; CDR3 protein: CSVLGGTLETQYF; CDR3 DNA: TGCAGCGTTCTGGGGGGGACCTTGGAGACCCAGTACTTC
J gene: TRBJ2-3; V gene: TRBV7-9; D gene: -; CDR3 protein: CASSSLSGSSTDTQYF; CDR3 DNA: TGTGCCAGCAGCAGCCTTTCGGGGTCCTCCACAGATACGCAGTATTTT
J gene: TRBJ2-2; V gene: TRBV18; D gene: -; CDR3 protein: CASSPRTAQVGELFF; CDR3 DNA: TGTGCCAGCTCACCACGGACAGCGCAAGTCGGGGAGCTGTTTTTT
J gene: TRBJ1-2; V gene: TRBV6-1; D gene: -; CDR3 protein: CASSAWDIYGYTF; CDR3 DNA: TGTGCCAGCAGTGCATGGGACATCTATGGCTACACCTTC
J gene: TRBJ2-5; V gene: TRBV9; D gene: -; CDR3 protein: CASSVGIAGETQYF; CDR3 DNA: TGTGCCAGCAGCGTAGGGATAGCAGGGGAGACCCAGTACTTC
J gene: TRBJ1-5; V gene: TRBV11-2; D gene: -; CDR3 protein: CASSFGQNQPQHF; CDR3 DNA: TGTGCCAGCAGCTTTGGACAGAATCAGCCCCAGCATTTT
J gene: TRBJ2-2; V gene: TRBV4-2; D gene: TRBD2; CDR3 protein: CASSQNGGASTGELFF; CDR3 DNA: TGTGCCAGCAGCCAAAACGGGGGGGCCTCCACCGGGGAGCTGTTTTTT
J gene: TRBJ2-2; V gene: TRBV19; D gene: -; CDR3 protein: CASSPESRGELFF; CDR3 DNA: TGTGCCAGTAGTCCGGAGTCTCGCGGGGAGCTGTTTTTT
J gene: TRBJ1-2; V gene: TRBV7-9; D gene: TRBD1; CDR3 protein: CASSLGKQGVHYGYTF; CDR3 DNA: TGTGCCAGCAGCTTAGGAAAACAGGGGGTTCACTATGGCTACACCTTC
J gene: TRBJ1-2; V gene: TRBV28; D gene: -; CDR3 protein: CASSLPPYGYTF; CDR3 DNA: TGTGCCAGCAGCCTCCCTCCCTATGGCTACACCTTC
J gene: TRBJ1-5; V gene: TRBV4-3; D gene: -; CDR3 protein: CASSQEGFGYQPQHF; CDR3 DNA: TGCGCCAGCAGCCAAGAAGGATTCGGGTATCAGCCCCAGCATTTT
J gene: TRBJ2-7; V gene: TRBV6-1; D gene: -; CDR3 protein: CASSSGTRPYEQYF; CDR3 DNA: TGTGCCAGCAGTTCCGGGACACGGCCCTACGAGCAGTACTTC
J gene: TRBJ2-1; V gene: TRBV9; D gene: -; CDR3 protein: CASSVEAGNSYNEQFF; CDR3 DNA: TGTGCCAGCAGCGTAGAAGCAGGGAACTCGTACAATGAGCAGTTCTTC
J gene: TRBJ2-3; V gene: TRBV4-2; D gene: -; CDR3 protein: CASSQEPGSTDTQYF; CDR3 DNA: TGTGCCAGCAGCCAGGAACCGGGATCCACAGATACGCAGTATTTT
J gene: TRBJ2-1; V gene: TRBV5-1; D gene: -; CDR3 protein: CASSIRQGGNEQFF; CDR3 DNA: TGCGCCAGCAGCATCAGACAGGGAGGCAATGAGCAGTTCTTC
J gene: TRBJ2-3; V gene: TRBV19; D gene: -; CDR3 protein: CASEGGTSTDTQYF; CDR3 DNA: TGTGCCAGTGAAGGGGGTACTAGCACAGATACGCAGTATTTT
J gene: TRBJ2-4; V gene: TRBV2; D gene: -; CDR3 protein: CASKQGLAKNIQYF; CDR3 DNA: TGTGCCAGCAAACAGGGTCTAGCCAAAAACATTCAGTACTTC
J gene: TRBJ1-2; V gene: TRBV7-2; D gene: -; CDR3 protein: CASSSGGFNYGYTF; CDR3 DNA: TGTGCCAGCAGCTCCGGAGGTTTTAACTATGGCTACACCTTC
J gene: TRBJ2-1; V gene: TRBV7-2; D gene: TRBD1; CDR3 protein: CASSQWTGAYNEQFF; CDR3 DNA: TGTGCCAGCAGCCAGTGGACAGGCGCCTACAATGAGCAGTTCTTC
J gene: TRBJ1-5; V gene: TRBV27; D gene: TRBD1; CDR3 protein: CASRSGQGPSNQPQHF; CDR3 DNA: TGTGCCAGCAGATCCGGACAGGGGCCTAGCAATCAGCCCCAGCATTTT
J gene: TRBJ2-7; V gene: TRBV6-5; D gene: TRBD1; CDR3 protein: CASSYQGQGAGEQYF; CDR3 DNA: TGTGCCAGCAGTTACCAGGGACAGGGGGCGGGGGAGCAGTACTTC
J gene: TRBJ1-3; V gene: TRBV6-5; D gene: -; CDR3 protein: CASSYETSPSGNTIYF; CDR3 DNA: TGTGCCAGCAGTTACGAGACATCTCCCTCTGGAAACACCATATATTTT
J gene: TRBJ1-2; V gene: TRBV2; D gene: -; CDR3 protein: CASRTGPYGYTF; CDR3 DNA: TGTGCCAGCAGAACAGGGCCCTATGGCTACACCTTC
J gene: TRBJ2-7; V gene: TRBV11-3; D gene: -; CDR3 protein: CASSLEGATVEQYF; CDR3 DNA: TGTGCCAGCAGCTTAGAGGGGGCGACCGTAGAGCAGTACTTC
J gene: TRBJ1-5; V gene: TRBV27; D gene: -; CDR3 protein: CASSFGADNQPQHF; CDR3 DNA: TGTGCCAGCAGTTTTGGGGCAGACAATCAGCCCCAGCATTTT
J gene: TRBJ2-1; V gene: TRBV5-6; D gene: -; CDR3 protein: CASSLVGQGYNEQFF; CDR3 DNA: TGTGCCAGCAGCTTGGTTGGGCAGGGGTACAATGAGCAGTTCTTC
J gene: TRBJ1-4; V gene: TRBV2; D gene: TRBD1; CDR3 protein: CAGGLGTRGLSEKLFF; CDR3 DNA: TGTGCCGGGGGATTGGGGACCAGGGGGCTTTCCGAAAAACTGTTTTTT
J gene: TRBJ1-1; V gene: TRBV12-5; D gene: TRBD1; CDR3 protein: CASGLTGSRTEAFF; CDR3 DNA: TGTGCTAGTGGCCTGACAGGGTCGCGAACTGAAGCTTTCTTT
J gene: TRBJ2-7; V gene: TRBV4-1; D gene: -; CDR3 protein: CASSQGGLQSYEQYF; CDR3 DNA: TGCGCCAGCAGCCAAGGAGGGCTACAGAGCTACGAGCAGTACTTC
J gene: TRBJ1-1; V gene: TRBV5-6; D gene: -; CDR3 protein: CASSLGEPNTEAFF; CDR3 DNA: TGTGCCAGCAGCTTGGGGGAGCCGAACACTGAAGCTTTCTTT
J gene: TRBJ2-5; V gene: TRBV7-8; D gene: TRBD1; CDR3 protein: CASSLRDRGGETQYF; CDR3 DNA: TGTGCCAGCAGCCTCAGGGACAGGGGAGGAGAGACCCAGTACTTC
J gene: TRBJ2-7; V gene: TRBV19; D gene: TRBD1; CDR3 protein: CASSIEGRDRYSEQYF; CDR3 DNA: TGTGCCAGTAGTATCGAAGGCCGGGACAGGTATAGCGAGCAGTACTTC
J gene: TRBJ2-1; V gene: TRBV5-1; D gene: -; CDR3 protein: CASSPTTDSYNEQFF; CDR3 DNA: TGCGCCAGCAGCCCGACGACAGACTCCTACAATGAGCAGTTCTTC